These T cell receptor beta chains were read from a single sample in a study of response to subunit inactivated influenza vaccine. TCRdb analysed the RT-PCR reads with MiXCR anew, one entry per CDR3 protein. The sample includes 650,000 to 800,000 distinct CDR3 sequences, less than 20% of them seen just once. This material consisted of PBMCs from blood, taken roughly 5 days after vaccination. The origin of the receptors is a man aged 50-60 years who received an inactivated influenza vaccine. Each CDR3 is given with its conserved first and last residue. The D gene is left open where the match is weak. Not every row has a clone size; where given, it reads once, few, many or a size class.

v_call,j_call,d_call,clone_size,cdr3_nt,cdr3_aa
TRBV20-1,TRBJ2-5,.,many,TGCAGTGCTGGACGATGGGAGAACGGGGAGACCCAGTACTTC,CSAGRWENGETQYF
TRBV4-2,TRBJ2-3,TRBD1,.,TGTGCCAGCAGCCGAAACAGCGGACAGGGAAGCACAGATACGCAGTATTTT,CASSRNSGQGSTDTQYF
TRBV7-3,TRBJ2-1,.,few,TGTGCCAGCAGCCCCCGACCGGGTGGTGAGCAGTTCTTC,CASSPRPGGEQFF
TRBV20-1,TRBJ2-7,.,.,TGCAGTGCTAGAGATTTGGGGGAAAGCTCCTACGAGCAGTACTTC,CSARDLGESSYEQYF
TRBV25-1,TRBJ2-5,.,few,TGTGCCAGCAGTGAATTAACGCGCAGGGAAGAGACCCAGTACTTC,CASSELTRREETQYF
TRBV5-1,TRBJ2-7,TRBD1,.,TGCGCCAGCAGCTGGACGACAGGGGGCAACGAGCAGTACTTC,CASSWTTGGNEQYF
TRBV12-3/TRBV12-4,TRBJ2-7,.,.,TGTGCCAGCAGTCCGGCGGACGGTTCCTACGAGCAGTACTTC,CASSPADGSYEQYF
TRBV4-3,TRBJ2-7,.,.,TGCGCCAGCAGCCAAGATTGGGAGGACGCCTACGAGCAGTACTTC,CASSQDWEDAYEQYF
TRBV6-2/TRBV6-3,TRBJ2-5,.,few,TGTGCCAGCAGTTACTCGATAACAGGGCGATCAGAGACCCAGTACTTC,CASSYSITGRSETQYF
TRBV12-3/TRBV12-4,TRBJ1-1,.,few,TGTGCCAGCAGGCAAGGTTTGGGTAGTACTGAAGCTTTCTTT,CASRQGLGSTEAFF
TRBV5-1,TRBJ2-5,.,few,TGCGCCAGCAGCTTGGTCCAGGGCCCTCAAGAGACCCAGTACTTC,CASSLVQGPQETQYF
TRBV20-1,TRBJ2-7,TRBD2,many,TGCAGTGCTAGGGGGGAGGGGTACGAGCAGTACTTC,CSARGEGYEQYF
TRBV7-7,TRBJ1-3,.,.,TGTGCTAGCAGCTTAGATGTGGGAAACACCATATATTTT,CASSLDVGNTIYF
TRBV20-1,TRBJ2-1,.,few,TGCAGTGCTAGTTCCGGGACAAGGACTCGCAATGAGCAGTTCTTC,CSASSGTRTRNEQFF
TRBV4-3,TRBJ2-5,.,.,TGCGCCAGCAGCCAAGATCCCACGGGGTCCCAAGAGACCCAGTACTTC,CASSQDPTGSQETQYF
TRBV3-1,TRBJ1-5,.,.,TGTGCCAGCAGCCGGACCACAGGGCCCCAGCATTTT,CASSRTTGPQHF
TRBV28,TRBJ2-7,.,once,TGTGCCAGCAGCCTTTACTTGACAGCGAGCTCCTACGAGCAGTACTTC,CASSLYLTASSYEQYF
TRBV20-1,TRBJ2-3,.,.,TGCAGTGCTAGAGAGGGTAGTGCGGCGAGGACGCAGTATTTT,CSAREGSAARTQYF
TRBV28,TRBJ1-2,.,.,TGTGCCAGCAGTTCCGGACCCCCTGGTGGCTACACCTTC,CASSSGPPGGYTF
TRBV10-3,TRBJ2-2,TRBD2,.,TGTGCCATCAGTGACTGGGGATCTATGTTAGCGGGAGGGCCCAACACCGGGGAGCTGTTTTTT,CAISDWGSMLAGGPNTGELFF
TRBV7-2,TRBJ2-5,.,.,TGTGCCAGCAGCTTAATGAGCGGGTACCAAGAGACCCAGTACTTC,CASSLMSGYQETQYF
TRBV20-1,TRBJ2-5,TRBD1,few,TGCAGTGCTAGAGAGTCAGGGGGCACAGAGACCCAGTACTTC,CSARESGGTETQYF
TRBV7-8,TRBJ2-5,TRBD2,few,TGTGCCAGCAGCTTACCTGACTATCGGGGACTAGCGGGGGATGAAGAGACCCAGTACTTC,CASSLPDYRGLAGDEETQYF
TRBV6-2/TRBV6-3,TRBJ1-2,.,.,TGTGCCAGCAATATTTTGGGGGCGCGCGGAGGCTACACCTTC,CASNILGARGGYTF
TRBV7-2,TRBJ2-1,TRBD2,few,TGTGCCAGCAGCCAATCAGCGGGAGCCAATGAGCAGTTCTTC,CASSQSAGANEQFF
TRBV6-1,TRBJ1-3,.,.,TGTGCCAGCAGCCTTGACAGGTCCGAGGGAAACACCATATATTTT,CASSLDRSEGNTIYF
TRBV27,TRBJ2-3,.,.,TGTGCCAGCAGTTATAAGGGTACAGATACGCAGTATTTT,CASSYKGTDTQYF
TRBV4-1,TRBJ1-1,.,.,TGCGCCAGCAGCCAAGGGAGCCCGAACACTGAAGCTTTCTTT,CASSQGSPNTEAFF
TRBV12-3/TRBV12-4,TRBJ2-1,TRBD2,few,TGTGCCAGCAGTATGGGACTAGCGGGAGGGCCGGGTAATGAGCAGTTCTTC,CASSMGLAGGPGNEQFF
TRBV12-3/TRBV12-4,TRBJ2-1,.,.,TGTGCCAGCCGTCGAGGGGGCGGGAGGTACAATGAGCAGTTCTTC,CASRRGGGRYNEQFF
TRBV20-1,TRBJ1-6,.,few,TGCAGTGCCGCGGGGGGGAGCTCCTATAATTCACCCCTCCACTTT,CSAAGGSSYNSPLHF
TRBV28,TRBJ2-6,.,.,TGTGCCAGCATGGGGGGTGGAATTTCCGGGGCCAATGTCCTGACTTTC,CASMGGGISGANVLTF
TRBV10-3,TRBJ1-4,TRBD1,.,TGTGCCATCAGTGACTCGACAGGGAGCGGTGAAAAACTGTTTTTT,CAISDSTGSGEKLFF
TRBV20-1,TRBJ2-3,.,few,TGCAGTGCGGGACGGGAGAGAACAGATACGCAGTATTTT,CSAGRERTDTQYF
TRBV18,TRBJ2-7,.,.,TGTGCCAGCTCTTGGGACCGTGACGAGCAGTACTTC,CASSWDRDEQYF
TRBV6-2/TRBV6-3,TRBJ2-5,.,few,TGTGCCAGCAGTTACTCGAACAGGGCTGAGACCCAGTACTTC,CASSYSNRAETQYF
TRBV20-1,TRBJ2-6,.,.,TGCAGTGCCTCGCAGGGTTCCTCCTCTGGGGCCAACGTCCTGACTTTC,CSASQGSSSGANVLTF
TRBV5-5,TRBJ2-1,.,few,TGTGCCAGCAGCAAAGGGACTTCCAATGAGCAGTTCTTC,CASSKGTSNEQFF
TRBV2,TRBJ2-1,TRBD2,.,TGTGCCTTCAGTTCCTGGACTAGCGGGGGTTCAGTCAGGGGTGAGCAGTTCTTC,CAFSSWTSGGSVRGEQFF
TRBV5-6,TRBJ2-6,.,.,TGTGCCAGCAGCTTGGCAGTAATACGGGCCTCTGGGGCCAACGTCCTGACTTTC,CASSLAVIRASGANVLTF
TRBV12-3/TRBV12-4,TRBJ2-7,.,few,TGTGCCAGCAGTTTAGTTCGGGGGGCGTCGGAGCAGTACTTC,CASSLVRGASEQYF
TRBV4-1,TRBJ2-5,TRBD1,few,TGCGCCAGCAGCCAAGGGGACAGGGGGCGGGCCCAGTACTTC,CASSQGDRGRAQYF
TRBV7-9,TRBJ1-5,.,many,TGTGCCAGCAGCTTGGTCAATCAGCCCCAGCATTTT,CASSLVNQPQHF
TRBV7-2,TRBJ2-5,.,.,TGTGCCAGCAGCTTAGAAATAAAGACCCAGTACTTC,CASSLEIKTQYF
TRBV28,TRBJ2-7,.,.,TGTGCCGCATCCGGGACCCCCTCCTACGAGCAGTACTTC,CAASGTPSYEQYF
TRBV2,TRBJ2-6,.,.,TGTGCCAGCAGGTGGGCTATCCGCTCTGGGGCCAACGTCCTGACTTTC,CASRWAIRSGANVLTF
TRBV7-2,TRBJ1-5,.,few,TGTGCCAGCAGCCTAAGACATTATAGCAATCAGCCCCAGCATTTT,CASSLRHYSNQPQHF
TRBV5-1,TRBJ2-3,TRBD1,few,TGCGCCAGCAGCCAAGGACAGGAGACAGATACGCAGTATTTT,CASSQGQETDTQYF
TRBV6-2/TRBV6-3,TRBJ2-5,TRBD2,few,TGTGCCAGCAAGCCACAAGCGGGACCTTACGGGGCCCAGTACTTC,CASKPQAGPYGAQYF
TRBV3-1,TRBJ2-3,TRBD2,few,TGTGCCAGCAGCCCTTGGGCTAGCGGTCCAGATACGCAGTATTTT,CASSPWASGPDTQYF
TRBV6-6,TRBJ2-2,.,.,TGTGCCAGCAGGAAGATTGACCCCGGGGAGCTGTTTTTT,CASRKIDPGELFF
TRBV20-1,TRBJ1-1,.,few,TGCAGTGCTAGAGATTGGACGGGCGCGGCGGATGGAGCTTTCTTT,CSARDWTGAADGAFF
TRBV12-3/TRBV12-4,TRBJ2-7,.,.,TGTGCCAGCAGTATCTCAGGGACTCAAGATTCCTACGAGCAGTACTTC,CASSISGTQDSYEQYF